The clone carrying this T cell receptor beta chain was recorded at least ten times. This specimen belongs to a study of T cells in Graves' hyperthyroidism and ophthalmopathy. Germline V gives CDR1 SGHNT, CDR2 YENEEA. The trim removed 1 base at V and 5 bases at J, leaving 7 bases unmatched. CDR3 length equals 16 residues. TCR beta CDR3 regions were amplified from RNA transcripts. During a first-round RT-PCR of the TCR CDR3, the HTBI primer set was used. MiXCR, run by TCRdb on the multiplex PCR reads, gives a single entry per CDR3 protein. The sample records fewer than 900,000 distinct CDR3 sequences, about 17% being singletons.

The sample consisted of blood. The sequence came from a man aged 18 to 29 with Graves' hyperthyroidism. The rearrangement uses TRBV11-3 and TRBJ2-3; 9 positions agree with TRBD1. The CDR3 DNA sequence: TGTGCCAGCAGCTTAGTGGACCGGGACAGGGAAGATACGCAGTATTTT. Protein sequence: CASSLVDRDREDTQYF.